Included here is one TCR beta chain sequence, with context. No antigen is known for it. This entry is derived from a study of T cell responses to AZD1222 COVID-19 vaccine. Clones were read by immunoSEQ multiplex PCR, and TCRdb kept only the in-frame ones, dropping some. The table includes roughly 93,000 clones, 80% to 90% detected once. Study observations and caveats: The peak T cell response came first, and repertoires were sampled only after it.

This sequence originates from an adult in good health. The material was peripheral blood, obtained on day 0 of AZD1222 vaccination.

As DNA, the CDR3 is TGTGCCAGTAGTGCCGGGACACGCAATCAGCCCCAGCATTTT. Its translation: CASSAGTRNQPQHF. The chain carries TRBV19 and TRBJ1-5; possible D gene TRBD1, 6 bases. CDR1 and CDR2 (germline): LNHDA, SQIVND (reference sequence). The CDR3 contains 14 residues. V was shortened by 5 bases and J by 2 bases, with 10 bases between the two germline ends.